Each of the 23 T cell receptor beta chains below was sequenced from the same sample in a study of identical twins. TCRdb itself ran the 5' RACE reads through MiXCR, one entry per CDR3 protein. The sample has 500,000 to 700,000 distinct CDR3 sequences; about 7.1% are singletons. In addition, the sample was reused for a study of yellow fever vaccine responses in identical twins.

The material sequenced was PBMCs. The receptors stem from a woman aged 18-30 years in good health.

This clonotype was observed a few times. For the CDR3, the DNA is TGTGCCAGCAGAGCCCGGGACAGAAGAACAGATACGCAGTATTTT. Encoded protein: CASRARDRRTDTQYF. The chain couples TRBV2 to TRBJ2-3; 7 bases fit TRBD1. The CDR3 is 15 residues long. The V segment lost 6 bases and the J segment 3 bases; nucleotides outside the gene matches: 9. The germline V gene encodes CDR1 SNHLY and CDR2 FYNNEI.

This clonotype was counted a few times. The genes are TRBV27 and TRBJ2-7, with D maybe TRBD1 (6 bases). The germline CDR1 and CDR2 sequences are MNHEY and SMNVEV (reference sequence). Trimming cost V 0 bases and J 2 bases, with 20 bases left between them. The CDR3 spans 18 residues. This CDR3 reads CASSLSWPGVDTTYEQYF. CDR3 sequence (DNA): TGTGCCAGCAGTTTATCGTGGCCAGGGGTCGACACCACCTACGAGCAGTACTTC.

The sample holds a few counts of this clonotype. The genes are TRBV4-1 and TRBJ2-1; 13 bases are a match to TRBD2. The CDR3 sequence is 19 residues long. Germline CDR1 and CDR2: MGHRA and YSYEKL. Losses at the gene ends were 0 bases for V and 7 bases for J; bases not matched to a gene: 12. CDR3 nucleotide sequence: TGCGCCAGCAGCCAAGATCCCCCGGTAACTAGCGGGAGGGGTAATGAGCAGTTCTTC. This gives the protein CASSQDPPVTSGRGNEQFF.

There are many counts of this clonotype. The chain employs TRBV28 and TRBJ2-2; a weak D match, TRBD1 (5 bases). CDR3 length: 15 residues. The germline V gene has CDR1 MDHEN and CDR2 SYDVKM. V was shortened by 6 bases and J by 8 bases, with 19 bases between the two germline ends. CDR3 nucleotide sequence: TGTGCCAGCAGCACGTTGGGGCAATTAGCAGGGGAGCTGTTTTTT. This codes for CASSTLGQLAGELFF.

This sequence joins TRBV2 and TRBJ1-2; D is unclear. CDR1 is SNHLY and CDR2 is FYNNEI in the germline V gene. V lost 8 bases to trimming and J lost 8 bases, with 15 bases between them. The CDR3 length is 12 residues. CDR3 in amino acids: CASRRSPGGYTF. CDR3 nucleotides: TGTGCCAGCCGGAGGTCCCCGGGGGGCTACACCTTC.

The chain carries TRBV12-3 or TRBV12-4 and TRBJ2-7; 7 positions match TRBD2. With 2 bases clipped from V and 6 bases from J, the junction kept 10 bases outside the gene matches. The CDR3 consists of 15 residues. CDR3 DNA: TGTGCCAGCAGTTTAATACTAGCGAATTCGGCCGAGCAGTACTTC. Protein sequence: CASSLILANSAEQYF.

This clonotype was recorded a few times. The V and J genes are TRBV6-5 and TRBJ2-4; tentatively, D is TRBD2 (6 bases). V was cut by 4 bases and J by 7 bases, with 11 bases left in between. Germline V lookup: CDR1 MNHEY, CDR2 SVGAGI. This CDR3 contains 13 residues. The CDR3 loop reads CASSSGDGNIQYF. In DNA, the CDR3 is TGTGCCAGCAGTTCGGGAGACGGGAACATTCAGTACTTC.

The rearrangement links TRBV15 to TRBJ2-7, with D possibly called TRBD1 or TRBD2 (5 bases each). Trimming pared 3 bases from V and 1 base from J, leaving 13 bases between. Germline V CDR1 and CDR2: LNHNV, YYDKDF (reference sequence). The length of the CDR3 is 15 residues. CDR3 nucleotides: TGTGCCACCAGCAGGAACCGGGACGTATCCTACGAGCAGTACTTC. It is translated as CATSRNRDVSYEQYF.

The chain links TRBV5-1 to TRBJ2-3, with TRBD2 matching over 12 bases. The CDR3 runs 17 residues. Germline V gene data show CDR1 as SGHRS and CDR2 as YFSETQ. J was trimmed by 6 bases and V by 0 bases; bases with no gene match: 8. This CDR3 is CASSLVASGRASDTQYF. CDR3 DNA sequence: TGCGCCAGCAGCTTGGTGGCTAGCGGGAGGGCATCTGATACGCAGTATTTT.

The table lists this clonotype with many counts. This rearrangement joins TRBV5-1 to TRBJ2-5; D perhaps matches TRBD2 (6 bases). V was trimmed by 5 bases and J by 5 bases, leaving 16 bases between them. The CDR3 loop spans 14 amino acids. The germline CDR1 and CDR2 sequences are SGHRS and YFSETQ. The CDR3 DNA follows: TGCGCCAGCAGGGACGGGGGACCTTTGGAGACCCAGTACTTC. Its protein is CASRDGGPLETQYF.

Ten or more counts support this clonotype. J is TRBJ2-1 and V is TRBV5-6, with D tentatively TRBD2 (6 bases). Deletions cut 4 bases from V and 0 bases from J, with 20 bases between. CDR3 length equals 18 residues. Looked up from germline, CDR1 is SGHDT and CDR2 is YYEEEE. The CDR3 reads CASSLNTGTPYSYNEQFF. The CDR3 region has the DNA TGTGCCAGCAGCCTCAATACCGGGACTCCATACTCCTACAATGAGCAGTTCTTC. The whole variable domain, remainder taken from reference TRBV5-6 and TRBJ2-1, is DAGVTQSPTHLIKTRGQQVTLRCSPKSGHDTVSWYQQALGQGPQFIFQYYEEEERQRGNFPDRFSGHQFPNYSSELNVNALLLGDSALYLCASSLNTGTPYSYNEQFFGPGTRLTVL.

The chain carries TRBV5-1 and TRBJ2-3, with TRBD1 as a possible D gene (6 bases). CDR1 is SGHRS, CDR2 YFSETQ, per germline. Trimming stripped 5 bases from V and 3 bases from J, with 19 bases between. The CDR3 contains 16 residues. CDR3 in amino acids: CASRASTGRGTDTQYF. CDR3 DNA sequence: TGCGCCAGCAGAGCAAGTACAGGGCGAGGGACAGATACGCAGTATTTT.

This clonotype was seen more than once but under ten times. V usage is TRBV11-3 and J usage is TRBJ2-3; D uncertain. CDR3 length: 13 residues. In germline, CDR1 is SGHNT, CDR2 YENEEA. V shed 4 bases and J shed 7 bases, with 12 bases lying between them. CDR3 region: CASSSQDDYTQYF. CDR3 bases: TGTGCCAGCAGCTCCCAAGACGATTATACGCAGTATTTT.

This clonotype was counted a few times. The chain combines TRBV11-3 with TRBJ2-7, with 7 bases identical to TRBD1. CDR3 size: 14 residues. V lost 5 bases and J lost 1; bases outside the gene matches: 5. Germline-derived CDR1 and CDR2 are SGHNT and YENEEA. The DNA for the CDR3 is TGTGCCAGCAGCGGGGGACAGACTTCCTACGAGCAGTACTTC. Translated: CASSGGQTSYEQYF.

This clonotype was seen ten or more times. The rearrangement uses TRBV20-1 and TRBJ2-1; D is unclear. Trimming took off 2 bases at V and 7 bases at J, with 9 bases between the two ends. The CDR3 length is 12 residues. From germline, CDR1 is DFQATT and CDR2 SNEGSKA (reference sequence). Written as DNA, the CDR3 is TGCAGTGCTAGAAGGCATTCAAATGAGCAGTTCTTC. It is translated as CSARRHSNEQFF.

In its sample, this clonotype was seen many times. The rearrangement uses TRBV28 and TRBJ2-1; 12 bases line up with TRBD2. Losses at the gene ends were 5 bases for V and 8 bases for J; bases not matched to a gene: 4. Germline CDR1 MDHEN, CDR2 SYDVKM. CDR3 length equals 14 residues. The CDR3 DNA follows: TGTGCCAGCAGTCTAGCGGGGGGGAAGGATGAGCAGTTCTTC. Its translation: CASSLAGGKDEQFF.

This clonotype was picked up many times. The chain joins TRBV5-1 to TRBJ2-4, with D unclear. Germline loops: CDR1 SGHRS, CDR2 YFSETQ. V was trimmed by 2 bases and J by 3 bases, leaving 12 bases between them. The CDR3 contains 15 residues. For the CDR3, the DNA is TGCGCCAGCAGCTTCGCAGGCCATGACAAAAACATTCAGTACTTC. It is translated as CASSFAGHDKNIQYF.

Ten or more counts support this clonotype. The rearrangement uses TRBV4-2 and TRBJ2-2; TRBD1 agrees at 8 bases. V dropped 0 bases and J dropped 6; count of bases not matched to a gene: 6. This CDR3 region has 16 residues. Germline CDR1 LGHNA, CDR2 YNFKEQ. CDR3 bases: TGTGCCAGCAGCCAAGAAGGGACAGGTTTCGCCGGGGAGCTGTTTTTT. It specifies CASSQEGTGFAGELFF.

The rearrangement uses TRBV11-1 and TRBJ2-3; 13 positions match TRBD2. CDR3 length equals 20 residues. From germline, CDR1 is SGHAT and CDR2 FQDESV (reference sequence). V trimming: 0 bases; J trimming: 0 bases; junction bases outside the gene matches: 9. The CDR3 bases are TGTGCCAGCAGCTTAGCCACTGGGACTAGCGGGGCTTCAAGCACAGATACGCAGTATTTT. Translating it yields CASSLATGTSGASSTDTQYF. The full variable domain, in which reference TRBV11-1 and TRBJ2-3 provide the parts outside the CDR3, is EAEVAQSPRYKITEKSQAVAFWCDPISGHATLYWYRQILGQGPELLVQFQDESVVDDSQLPKDRFSAERLKGVDSTLKIQPAELGDSAMYLCASSLATGTSGASSTDTQYFGPGTRLTVL.

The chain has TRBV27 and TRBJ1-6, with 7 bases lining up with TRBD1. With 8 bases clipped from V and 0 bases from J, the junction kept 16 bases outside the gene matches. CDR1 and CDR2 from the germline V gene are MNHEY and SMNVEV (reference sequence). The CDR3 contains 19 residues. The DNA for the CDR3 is TGTGCCAGCCGACCCGAGTCAGGGGGGGACAGCTCCTATAATTCACCCCTCCACTTT. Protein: CASRPESGGDSSYNSPLHF.

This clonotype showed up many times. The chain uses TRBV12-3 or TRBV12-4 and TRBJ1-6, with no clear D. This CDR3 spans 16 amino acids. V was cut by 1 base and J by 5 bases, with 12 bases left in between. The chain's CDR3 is CASSLDWQADNSPLHF. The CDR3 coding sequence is TGTGCCAGCAGTTTAGATTGGCAGGCGGATAATTCACCCCTCCACTTT.

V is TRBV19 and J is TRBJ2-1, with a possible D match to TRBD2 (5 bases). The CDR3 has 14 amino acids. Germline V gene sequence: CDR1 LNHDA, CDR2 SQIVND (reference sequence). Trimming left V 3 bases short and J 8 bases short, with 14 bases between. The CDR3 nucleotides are TGTGCCAGTAGTATCCGGGATAGGTCGTATGAGCAGTTCTTC. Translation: CASSIRDRSYEQFF.

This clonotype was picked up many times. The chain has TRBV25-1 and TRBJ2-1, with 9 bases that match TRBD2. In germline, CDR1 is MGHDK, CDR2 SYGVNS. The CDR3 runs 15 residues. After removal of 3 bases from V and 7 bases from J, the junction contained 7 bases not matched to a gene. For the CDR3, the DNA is TGTGCCAGCAGTGACCTGCAGGCGGGGGGGAATGAGCAGTTCTTC. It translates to CASSDLQAGGNEQFF.